The 27 T cell receptor beta chains presented below share a single source sample, sequenced in a study of blood T cell repertoires in COVID-19. Clones were sequenced by immunoSEQ multiplex PCR, and TCRdb holds only the in-frame ones, with some missing. There are tens of thousands of clones in the sample; just under 90% occur only once, and around 6.7% lies in the top ten. The sequencing input was peripheral blood. These receptors were obtained from a woman older than 75 with active COVID-19.

The chain links TRBV27 to TRBJ2-1, with a tentative D call TRBD2 (6 bases). With 5 bases removed from V and 0 bases from J, the gap between germline ends came to 14 bases. Germline loops: CDR1 MNHEY, CDR2 SMNVEV (reference sequence). This CDR3 is 16 amino acids long. The chain's CDR3 is CASSPLAGSSYNEQFF. The CDR3 DNA reads TGTGCCAGCAGTCCCCTGGCGGGGAGCTCCTACAATGAGCAGTTCTTC.

The gene calls are TRBV7-9 and TRBJ1-3; D call uncertain. Per germline, CDR1 SEHNR and CDR2 FQNEAQ (reference sequence). Trimming left V 5 bases short and J 0 bases short, with 14 bases between. The CDR3 is 16 amino acids. The CDR3 DNA reads TGTGCCAGCAGCCCCCGGGTCGCAAGCTCTGGAAACACCATATATTTT. It yields the protein CASSPRVASSGNTIYF.

This rearrangement joins TRBV7-2 to TRBJ2-7; D gene ambiguous. Germline CDR1 SGHTA, CDR2 FQGNSA. V lost 5 bases and J lost 3, with 11 bases in between. The CDR3 totals 13 residues. The chain's CDR3 is CASSLHPSYEQYF. As DNA, the CDR3 is TGTGCCAGCAGCCTCCACCCCAGCTACGAGCAGTACTTC. The variable domain in full, completed from reference TRBV7-2 and TRBJ2-7, reads GAGVSQSPSNKVTEKGKDVELRCDPISGHTALYWYRQSLGQGLEFLIYFQGNSAPDKSGLPSDRFSAERTGGSVSTLTIQRTQQEDSAVYLCASSLHPSYEQYFGPGTRLTVT.

V and J are TRBV9 and TRBJ2-3; D might be TRBD2 (5 bases). The CDR3 covers 16 residues. The V end lost 3 bases, the J end lost 7 bases, and 21 bases lay between the germline ends. Per the germline V gene, CDR1 is SGDLS and CDR2 is YYNGEE. This CDR3 is CASSAPRGGFVNTQYF. CDR3 bases: TGTGCCAGCAGCGCCCCCCGCGGCGGGTTCGTCAATACGCAGTATTTT.

This chain joins TRBV29-1 and TRBJ2-1; 8 nucleotides align to TRBD2. The V gene end was trimmed by 6 bases and the J gene end by 4 bases; junction bases not matched to a gene: 5. This CDR3 is built from 13 residues. Germline-derived CDR1 and CDR2 are SQVTM and ANQGSEA. The CDR3 coding sequence is TGCAGCGTCGCGACTAGCGCGTACAATGAGCAGTTCTTC. Protein: CSVATSAYNEQFF.

The chain employs TRBV7-9 and TRBJ1-2; possible D gene TRBD1, 6 bases. The ends were cut back, 1 base at V and 6 bases at J, with 9 bases in the middle. The CDR3 loop spans 13 amino acids. Germline CDR1 reads SEHNR; CDR2 reads FQNEAQ (reference sequence). The CDR3 region is CASSLGQDNGYTF. In DNA form, the CDR3 reads TGTGCCAGCAGCTTAGGACAGGACAATGGCTACACCTTC.

The gene calls are TRBV19 and TRBJ2-7; 13 bases agree with TRBD2. CDR3 length: 16 amino acids. V lost 9 bases, J lost 4 bases, and 12 bases stayed unmatched. From germline, CDR1 is LNHDA and CDR2 SQIVND (reference sequence). In nucleotides, the CDR3 is TGTGCCAGCGATCGGACTAGCGGGAGCCCCATATACGAGCAGTACTTC. This gives the protein CASDRTSGSPIYEQYF.

The V and J genes are TRBV15 and TRBJ2-7; possibly TRBD2 for D (6 bases). This CDR3 comprises 16 residues. V shed 3 bases and J shed 6 bases, with 21 bases lying between them. Germline CDR1 and CDR2: LNHNV and YYDKDF (reference sequence). CDR3 sequence reads: CATSRDKLAGVSEQYF. CDR3 nucleotide sequence: TGTGCCACCAGCAGGGACAAACTAGCTGGGGTGAGCGAGCAGTACTTC.

The J gene is TRBJ2-5, the V gene TRBV4-1, with D possibly TRBD1 on 6 matching bases. This CDR3 is 15 amino acids long. Trimming shortened V by 2 bases and J by 5 bases, and 15 bases separated the two germline ends. Germline CDR1 and CDR2: MGHRA and YSYEKL. The DNA of the CDR3 is TGCGCCAGCAGCCAATTAATGTTCCAGGGGGAGACCCAGTACTTC. Protein: CASSQLMFQGETQYF.

Comment on this clone: No DNA is shown, since the ends of the CDR3 on it are uncertain; the CDR3 is the one TCRdb lists. This CDR3 reads CASSLVQGFLETQYF. The chain employs TRBV7-9 and TRBJ2-5; TRBD1 is the table's D call and was not checked against the DNA. Germline V CDR1 and CDR2: SEHNR, FQNEAQ (reference sequence). Both ends counted, the CDR3 spans 15 residues.

The gene calls are TRBV10-3 and TRBJ1-3; D remains ambiguous. The germline V gene has CDR1 ENHRY and CDR2 SYGVKD. V was shortened by 6 bases and J by 0 bases, with 12 bases between the two germline ends. The CDR3 contains 15 residues. DNA of the CDR3: TGTGCCATCAGCGACGTAGCCCGCTCTGGAAACACCATATATTTT. This translates into CAISDVARSGNTIYF.

The V gene is TRBV3-1 (or the pseudogene TRBV3-2), the J gene TRBJ1-6, with 8 nucleotides matching TRBD1. CDR1 and CDR2 from the germline V gene are LGHDT and YNNKEL (reference sequence). The CDR3 consists of 14 residues. The V and J ends lost 1 base and 7 bases, in that order; junction bases with no gene match: 0. Here the CDR3 DNA reads TGTGCCAGCAGCCAAGGACAGGGGAATTCACCCCTCCACTTT. Translation gives CASSQGQGNSPLHF.

Comments on this clone: A junction end diverges from the germline sequence, so it may reflect a read error. This chain uses TRBV7-7 with TRBJ2-1, with 10 bases that match TRBD1. The CDR3 is 15 residues long. Germline CDR1 and CDR2: SSHAT and FNYEAQ (reference sequence). In DNA, the CDR3 is TGTGCTAGCAGCTTTGGACAGGGGGTAGGCAATGAGCAGTTCTTC. Translation: CASSFGQGVGNEQFF.

V and J are TRBV9 and TRBJ2-7; perhaps TRBD1 as D (5 bases). In germline, CDR1 is SGDLS, CDR2 YYNGEE. The CDR3 sequence is 14 residues long. The V end was cut by 0 bases, the J end by 0 bases, with 7 bases between. CDR3 in amino acids: CASSVATGSYEQYF. CDR3 nucleotides: TGTGCCAGCAGCGTAGCTACAGGCTCCTACGAGCAGTACTTC.

Notes on this clone: This specimen includes other DNA sequences encoding the same CDR3. The rearrangement joins TRBV19 to TRBJ2-2; 8 bases map to TRBD1. CDR3 size: 14 residues. Germline lookup yields CDR1 LNHDA and CDR2 SQIVND (reference sequence). Trimming at V came to 6 bases and at J to 7 bases, leaving 7 bases not matched to a gene. The CDR3 sequence is CASRLQGAGGELFF. CDR3 DNA sequence: TGTGCCAGTAGATTGCAGGGGGCTGGCGGGGAGCTGTTTTTT.

The gene calls are TRBV10-3 and TRBJ2-7; 10 bases agree with TRBD1. V dropped 6 bases and J dropped 4; count of bases not matched to a gene: 9. CDR3 length: 15 amino acids. Germline CDR1 is ENHRY and CDR2 is SYGVKD. The CDR3 spells CAISHGQGDMYEQYF. The CDR3 nucleotides read TGTGCCATCAGCCACGGACAGGGGGATATGTACGAGCAGTACTTC.

The rearrangement joins TRBV18 to TRBJ1-3, with D hard to call. Germline CDR1 KGHSH, CDR2 LQKENI. The CDR3 runs 14 residues. V gave up 2 bases and J gave up 0 bases, with 5 bases separating them. This chain's CDR3 is CASSPGHSGNTIYF. As DNA, the CDR3 is TGTGCCAGCTCACCAGGGCACTCTGGAAACACCATATATTTT.

The rearrangement joins TRBV4-2 to TRBJ2-3; maybe TRBD1 (5 bases). The length of the CDR3 is 14 residues. The germline V and J ends were trimmed by 5 bases and 2 bases, with 11 bases remaining between them. Germline V lookup: CDR1 LGHNA, CDR2 YNFKEQ. Here the CDR3 DNA reads TGTGCCAGCAGCGCAGGGTCATACACAGATACGCAGTATTTT. Protein sequence: CASSAGSYTDTQYF.

The V and J genes are TRBV19 and TRBJ1-5; tentatively, D is TRBD1 (6 bases). Looked up from germline, CDR1 is LNHDA and CDR2 is SQIVND (reference sequence). Deletions cut 6 bases from V and 5 bases from J, with 17 bases between. This CDR3 comprises 15 residues. The CDR3 loop is CASSNEQGFDQPQHF. CDR3 coding DNA: TGTGCCAGTAGCAACGAACAGGGTTTCGATCAGCCCCAGCATTTT.

This rearrangement joins TRBV5-6 to TRBJ2-3; 9 positions match TRBD2. This CDR3 has 18 amino acids. V gave up 3 bases and J gave up 4 bases; unmatched junction bases: 15. Germline CDR1 and CDR2: SGHDT and YYEEEE. CDR3 loop: CASSWRVRSGGRADTQYF. The CDR3 nucleotides are TGTGCCAGCAGCTGGCGGGTCCGAAGCGGGGGGAGGGCAGATACGCAGTATTTT.

Concerning this clone: In the same sample, other DNA sequences code for this CDR3. The chain joins TRBV28 to TRBJ1-5, with D perhaps TRBD1 (5 bases). V shed 6 bases and J shed 0 bases, with 9 bases lying between them. CDR3 length: 14 amino acids. Germline V CDR1 and CDR2: MDHEN, SYDVKM. The CDR3 DNA reads as TGTGCCAGCAGCCCCGGGGGTAGCAATCAGCCCCAGCATTTT. Its protein is CASSPGGSNQPQHF.

CDR3 DNA sequence: TGTGCCACCAGTGGGGCAGGGGGCGGCACCGGGGAGCTGTTTTTT. Amino acid sequence: CATSGAGGGTGELFF. This rearrangement joins TRBV24-1 to TRBJ2-2; TRBD1 aligns across 8 bases. V trimming: 5 bases; J trimming: 4 bases; junction bases outside the gene matches: 5. Germline V lookup: CDR1 KGHDR, CDR2 SFDVKD. There are 15 residues in the CDR3.

With respect to this clone: The identical CDR3 is also encoded by other nucleotide sequences in the sample. The rearrangement joins TRBV5-1 to TRBJ2-7, with D possibly matching TRBD2 (5 bases). The CDR3 contains 13 residues. Trimming left V 4 bases short and J 1 base short, with 9 bases between. The V gene's germline CDR1 is SGHRS and CDR2 YFSETQ. The CDR3 DNA reads as TGCGCCAGCAGCAGAGAGGGATCCTACGAGCAGTACTTC. Protein: CASSREGSYEQYF. Full variable domain (outside the CDR3, taken from reference TRBV5-1 and TRBJ2-7): KAGVTQTPRYLIKTRGQQVTLSCSPISGHRSVSWYQQTPGQGLQFLFEYFSETQRNKGNFPGRFSGRQFSNSRSEMNVSTLELGDSALYLCASSREGSYEQYFGPGTRLTVT.

V and J are TRBV25-1 and TRBJ2-1, with D perhaps matching TRBD1 (6 bases). V was clipped by 6 bases and J by 4 bases, with 16 bases between them. The CDR3 totals 15 residues. CDR1 and CDR2 (germline): MGHDK, SYGVNS. The CDR3 nucleotides read TGTGCCAGCAGGGGGGCGGCAGGACCTTACAATGAGCAGTTCTTC. Protein product: CASRGAAGPYNEQFF.

V gene TRBV11-1 combines with J gene TRBJ2-1, with TRBD2 matching over 9 bases. The CDR3 runs 16 residues. Germline V gene lookup returns CDR1 SGHAT and CDR2 FQDESV (reference sequence). V dropped 8 bases and J dropped 4; count of bases not matched to a gene: 12. CDR3: CASGLNFAGGYNEQFF. The CDR3 coding sequence is TGTGCCAGCGGTCTTAATTTCGCGGGAGGGTACAATGAGCAGTTCTTC.

The chain links TRBV7-2 to TRBJ2-4; D uncertain. CDR1 SGHTA and CDR2 FQGNSA come from the germline V gene. CDR3 length: 16 residues. The V end was cut by 4 bases, the J end by 5 bases, with 18 bases between. CDR3 in amino acids: CASSYRWADGQNIQYF. CDR3 nucleotide sequence: TGTGCCAGCAGCTACCGATGGGCCGACGGCCAAAACATTCAGTACTTC. The whole variable domain, filled in from reference TRBV7-2 and TRBJ2-4, reads GAGVSQSPSNKVTEKGKDVELRCDPISGHTALYWYRQSLGQGLEFLIYFQGNSAPDKSGLPSDRFSAERTGGSVSTLTIQRTQQEDSAVYLCASSYRWADGQNIQYFGAGTRLSVL.

The V gene is TRBV11-2, the J gene TRBJ1-2; 10 bases match TRBD1. CDR3 length equals 17 residues. Germline assignment: CDR1 SGHAT and CDR2 FQNNGV. Unmatched junction bases numbered 17, after V lost 7 bases and J lost 6 bases. The CDR3 spells CASNPLGTGAPGDGYTF. In DNA, the CDR3 is TGTGCCAGCAACCCCTTGGGGACAGGGGCTCCGGGGGATGGCTACACCTTC. Filled out from reference TRBV11-2 and TRBJ1-2, the complete variable domain reads EAGVAQSPRYKIIEKRQSVAFWCNPISGHATLYWYQQILGQGPKLLIQFQNNGVVDDSQLPKDRFSAERLKGVDSTLKIQPAKLEDSAVYLCASNPLGTGAPGDGYTFGSGTRLTVV.